This TCR beta chain was captured in a study of OX40 agonist ivuxolimab in advanced cancers. General study results and limits: Low normalized T-cell clonal expansion was additionally recorded for some nonresponders.

Assay: immunoSEQ multiplex PCR; the TCRdb copy retains only in-frame clones and omits some. Of approximately 61,000 clones listed, 89% are singletons. V was pared by 0 bases and J by 6 bases, with 9 bases between. Germline values: CDR1 LGHNA, CDR2 YNFKEQ. This CDR3 has 14 residues. As for this clone: Its antigen is not identified.

This clonotype was obtained from an adult with an advanced solid tumor such as melanoma, head and neck, liver or kidney cancer. This specimen consisted of CD4+ or CD8+ T cells sorted from blood, obtained in a trial of the OX40 agonist ivuxolimab. This chain joins TRBV4-2 and TRBJ2-1; weak D call: TRBD1 (6 bases). The CDR3 protein is CASSQDRGSNEQFF. The CDR3 DNA follows: TGTGCCAGCAGCCAAGACAGGGGAAGCAATGAGCAGTTCTTC.